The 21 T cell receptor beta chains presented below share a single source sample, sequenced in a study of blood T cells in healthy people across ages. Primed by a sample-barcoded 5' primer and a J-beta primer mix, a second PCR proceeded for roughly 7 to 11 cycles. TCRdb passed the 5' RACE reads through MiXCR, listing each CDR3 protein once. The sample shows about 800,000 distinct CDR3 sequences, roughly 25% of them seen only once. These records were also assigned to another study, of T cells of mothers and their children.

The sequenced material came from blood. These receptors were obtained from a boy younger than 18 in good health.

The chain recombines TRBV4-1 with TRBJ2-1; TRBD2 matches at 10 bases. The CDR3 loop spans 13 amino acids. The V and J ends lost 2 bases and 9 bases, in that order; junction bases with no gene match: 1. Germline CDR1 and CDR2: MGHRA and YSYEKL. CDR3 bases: TGCGCCAGCAGCCAATCTAGCGGGGGTGAGCAGTTCTTC. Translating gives CASSQSSGGEQFF.

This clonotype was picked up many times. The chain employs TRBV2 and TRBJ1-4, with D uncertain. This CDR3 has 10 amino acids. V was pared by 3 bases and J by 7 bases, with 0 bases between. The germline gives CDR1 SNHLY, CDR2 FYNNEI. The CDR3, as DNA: TGTGCCAGCAGTGATGAAAAACTGTTTTTT. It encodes CASSDEKLFF.

CDR3 in amino acids: CASSYSWDQRETQYF. CDR3 in DNA: TGTGCCAGCAGTTACTCGTGGGACCAGCGAGAGACCCAGTACTTC. This rearrangement joins TRBV6-5 to TRBJ2-5; D assignment may be TRBD1 or TRBD2 (5 bases each). The ends were cut back, 0 bases at V and 4 bases at J, with 12 bases in the middle. The germline V gene encodes CDR1 MNHEY and CDR2 SVGAGI. CDR3 size: 15 residues.

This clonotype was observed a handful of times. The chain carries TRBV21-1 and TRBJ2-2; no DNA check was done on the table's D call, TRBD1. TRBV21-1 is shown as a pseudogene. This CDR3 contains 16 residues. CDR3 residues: CASSSRGSHNTGELFF. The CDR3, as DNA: TGTGCCAGCAGCAGTAGGGGTAGTCATAACACCGGGGAGCTGTTTTTT.

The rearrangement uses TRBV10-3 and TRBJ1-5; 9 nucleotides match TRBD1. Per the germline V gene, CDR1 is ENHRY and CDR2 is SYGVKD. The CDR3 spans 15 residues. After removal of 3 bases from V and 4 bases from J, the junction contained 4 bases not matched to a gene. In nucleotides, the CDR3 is TGTGCCATCAGTGACGGGACAGGGAAAAATCAGCCCCAGCATTTT. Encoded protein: CAISDGTGKNQPQHF.

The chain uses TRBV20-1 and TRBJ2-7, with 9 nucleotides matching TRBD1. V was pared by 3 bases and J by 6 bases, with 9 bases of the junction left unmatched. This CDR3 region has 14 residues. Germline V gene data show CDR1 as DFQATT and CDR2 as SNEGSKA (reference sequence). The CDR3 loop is CSASSTGGNREQYF. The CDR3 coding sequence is TGCAGTGCTAGTTCCACAGGGGGCAATCGCGAGCAGTACTTC.

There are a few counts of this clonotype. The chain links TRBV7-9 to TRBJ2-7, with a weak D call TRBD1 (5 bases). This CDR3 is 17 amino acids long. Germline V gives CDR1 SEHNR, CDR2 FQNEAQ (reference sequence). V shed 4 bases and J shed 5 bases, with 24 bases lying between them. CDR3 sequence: CASSSIEQESRPNEQYF. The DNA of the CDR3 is TGTGCCAGCAGCTCGATAGAACAGGAATCCCGGCCGAACGAGCAGTACTTC.

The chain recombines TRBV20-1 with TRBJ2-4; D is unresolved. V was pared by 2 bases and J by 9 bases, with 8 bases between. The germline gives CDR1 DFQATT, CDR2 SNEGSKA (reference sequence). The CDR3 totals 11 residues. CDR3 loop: CSARWGSIQYF. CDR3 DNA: TGCAGTGCTAGATGGGGATCCATTCAGTACTTC.

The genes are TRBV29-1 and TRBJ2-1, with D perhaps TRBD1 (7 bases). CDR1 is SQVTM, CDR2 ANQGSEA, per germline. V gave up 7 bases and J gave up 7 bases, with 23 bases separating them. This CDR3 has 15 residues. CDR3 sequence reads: CSAGGTAPDKNEQFF. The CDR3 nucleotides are TGCAGCGCCGGCGGGACAGCCCCGGATAAGAATGAGCAGTTCTTC.

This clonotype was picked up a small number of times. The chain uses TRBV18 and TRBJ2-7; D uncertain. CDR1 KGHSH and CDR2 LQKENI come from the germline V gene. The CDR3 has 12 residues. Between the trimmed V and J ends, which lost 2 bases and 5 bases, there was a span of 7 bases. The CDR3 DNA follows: TGTGCCAGCTCACCAAAATACCACGAGCAGTACGTC. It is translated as CASSPKYHEQYV.

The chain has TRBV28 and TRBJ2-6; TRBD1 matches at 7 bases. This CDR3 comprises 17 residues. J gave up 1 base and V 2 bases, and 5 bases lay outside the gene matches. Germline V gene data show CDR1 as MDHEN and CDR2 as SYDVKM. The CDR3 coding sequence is TGTGCCAGCAGTTTAGTAAAGGGGGCGTCTGGGGCCAACGTCCTGACTTTC. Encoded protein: CASSLVKGASGANVLTF.

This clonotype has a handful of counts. The CDR3 region has the DNA TGTGCCAGCAGCAACACGGGGACAGGGGCGTACGAGCAGTACTTC. Residues: CASSNTGTGAYEQYF. J is TRBJ2-7 and V is TRBV3-1, with TRBD1 matching 10 bases. V gave up 5 bases and J gave up 4 bases; unmatched junction bases: 8. CDR1 and CDR2 (germline): LGHDT, YNNKEL (reference sequence). The CDR3 extends over 15 amino acids.

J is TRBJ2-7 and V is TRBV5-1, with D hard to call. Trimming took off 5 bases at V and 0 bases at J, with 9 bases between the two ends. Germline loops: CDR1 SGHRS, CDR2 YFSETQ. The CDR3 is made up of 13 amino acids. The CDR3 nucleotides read TGCGCCAGCAGTGCACCACCCTCCTACGAGCAGTACTTC. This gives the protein CASSAPPSYEQYF.

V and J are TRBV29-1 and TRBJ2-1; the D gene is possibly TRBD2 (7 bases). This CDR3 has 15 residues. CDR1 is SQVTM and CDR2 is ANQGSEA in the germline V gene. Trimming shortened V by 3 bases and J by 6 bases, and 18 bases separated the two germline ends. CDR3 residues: CSVEGLTGAFNEQFF. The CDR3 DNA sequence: TGCAGCGTTGAGGGACTAACGGGGGCCTTCAATGAGCAGTTCTTC.

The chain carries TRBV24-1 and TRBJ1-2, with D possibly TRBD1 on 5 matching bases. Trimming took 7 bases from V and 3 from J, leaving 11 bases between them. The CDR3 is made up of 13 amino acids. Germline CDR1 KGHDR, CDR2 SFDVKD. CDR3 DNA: TGTGCCACCAGAGGGGACGGATACTATGGCTACACCTTC. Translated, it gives CATRGDGYYGYTF.

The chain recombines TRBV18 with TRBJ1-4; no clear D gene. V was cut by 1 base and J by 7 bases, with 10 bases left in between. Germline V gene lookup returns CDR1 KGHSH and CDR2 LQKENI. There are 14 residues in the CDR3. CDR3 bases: TGTGCCAGCTCACCACACCAGCCTGGTGAAAAACTGTTTTTT. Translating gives CASSPHQPGEKLFF. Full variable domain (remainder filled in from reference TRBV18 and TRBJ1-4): NAGVMQNPRHLVRRRGQEARLRCSPMKGHSHVYWYRQLPEEGLKFMVYLQKENIIDESGMPKERFSAEFPKEGPSILRIQQVVRGDSAAYFCASSPHQPGEKLFFGSGTQLSVL.

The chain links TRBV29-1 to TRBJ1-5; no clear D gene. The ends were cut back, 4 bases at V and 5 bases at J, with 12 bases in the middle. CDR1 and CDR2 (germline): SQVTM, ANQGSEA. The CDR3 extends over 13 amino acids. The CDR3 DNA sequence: TGCAGCGTTGCGTGGGAGATGGATCAGCCCCAGCATTTT. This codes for CSVAWEMDQPQHF. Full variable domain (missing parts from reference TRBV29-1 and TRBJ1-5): SAVISQKPSRDICQRGTSLTIQCQVDSQVTMMFWYRQQPGQSLTLIATANQGSEATYESGFVIDKFPISRPNLTFSTLTVSNMSPEDSSIYLCSVAWEMDQPQHFGDGTRLSIL.

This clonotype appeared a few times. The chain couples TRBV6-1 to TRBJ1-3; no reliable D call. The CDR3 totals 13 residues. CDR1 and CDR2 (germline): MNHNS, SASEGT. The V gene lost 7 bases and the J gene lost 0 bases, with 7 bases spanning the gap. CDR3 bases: TGTGCCAGCAACGGTTACTCTGGAAACACCATATATTTT. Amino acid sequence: CASNGYSGNTIYF.

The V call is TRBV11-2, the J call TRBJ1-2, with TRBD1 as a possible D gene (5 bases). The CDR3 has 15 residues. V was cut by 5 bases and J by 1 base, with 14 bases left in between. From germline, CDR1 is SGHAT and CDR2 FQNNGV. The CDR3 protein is CASSPPGPHNYGYTF. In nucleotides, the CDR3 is TGTGCCAGCAGCCCTCCGGGGCCCCATAACTATGGCTACACCTTC.

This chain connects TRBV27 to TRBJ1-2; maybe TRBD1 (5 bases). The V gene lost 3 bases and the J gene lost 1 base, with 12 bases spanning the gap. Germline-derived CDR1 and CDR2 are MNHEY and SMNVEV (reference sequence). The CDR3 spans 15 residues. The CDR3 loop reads CASSFRGVNNYGYTF. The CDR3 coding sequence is TGTGCCAGCAGTTTTCGAGGGGTTAATAACTATGGCTACACCTTC.

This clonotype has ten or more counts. The CDR3 DNA reads TGTGCCACCAGGGGACAGGGGGCCGGACAGCCCCAGCATTTT. Translation gives CATRGQGAGQPQHF. This chain links TRBV24-1 with TRBJ1-5, with 12 bases that match TRBD1. CDR3 length: 14 amino acids. The trim removed 7 bases at V and 7 bases at J, leaving 4 bases unmatched. The germline CDR1 and CDR2 sequences are KGHDR and SFDVKD.